The 29 T cell receptor beta chains presented below share a single source sample, sequenced in a study of T cells after yellow fever vaccination. TCRdb fed the 5' RACE reads into MiXCR, producing one record per CDR3 protein. The profile shows fewer than 400,000 distinct CDR3 sequences, approximately 12% of them singletons. Material: CD4+ T cells sorted from PBMCs, obtained 45 days after the yellow fever booster vaccination. These receptors came from a man younger than 35 who received the YFV17D yellow fever vaccine.

This clonotype was picked up a small number of times. The genes are TRBV2 and TRBJ2-3; D unresolved. CDR3 length: 11 amino acids. CDR1 is SNHLY, CDR2 FYNNEI, per germline. V lost 5 bases to trimming and J lost 4 bases, with 4 bases between them. The CDR3 loop is CASSNPDTQYF. The CDR3 nucleotides read TGTGCCAGCAGTAATCCAGATACGCAGTATTTT. Combining the CDR3 with reference TRBV2 and TRBJ2-3 gives the whole variable domain EPEVTQTPSHQVTQMGQEVILRCVPISNHLYFYWYRQILGQKVEFLVSFYNNEISEKSEIFDDQFSVERPDGSNFTLKIRSTKLEDSAMYFCASSNPDTQYFGPGTRLTVL.

This clonotype was counted many times. V is TRBV10-3 and J is TRBJ1-2; possible D gene TRBD1, 5 bases. Germline CDR1 reads ENHRY; CDR2 reads SYGVKD. The CDR3 contains 13 residues. The V and J ends lost 1 base and 4 bases respectively, with 7 bases between them. CDR3 protein: CAISEWGGYGYTF. CDR3 nucleotides: TGTGCCATCAGTGAGTGGGGGGGCTATGGCTACACCTTC.

The chain recombines TRBV5-6 with TRBJ2-1, with TRBD1 matching over 9 bases. The trim removed 4 bases at V and 2 bases at J, leaving 10 bases unmatched. This CDR3 comprises 17 residues. In germline, CDR1 is SGHDT, CDR2 YYEEEE. The CDR3 DNA reads TGTGCCAGCAGCCTGGACAGGGGTCAGGCTACCTACAATGAGCAGTTCTTC. Translated, it gives CASSLDRGQATYNEQFF.

This chain's CDR3 is CASSRRTGNYEQYF. Here the CDR3 DNA reads TGTGCCAGCAGCCGCCGGACAGGAAACTACGAGCAGTACTTC. The rearrangement uses TRBV3-1 and TRBJ2-7; 7 bases agree with TRBD1. CDR1 and CDR2 from the germline V gene are LGHDT and YNNKEL (reference sequence). There are 14 residues in the CDR3. Trimming removed 4 bases from V and 3 bases from J; junction bases left unmatched: 6.

Ten or more counts support this clonotype. One junction end does not reproduce the germline sequence, and a read error may be involved. This sequence joins TRBV5-1 and TRBJ2-3; 13 nucleotides agree with TRBD2. The CDR3 sequence is 17 residues long. CDR1 is SGHRS, CDR2 YFSETQ, per germline. This CDR3 reads CASSSGLAGVSTDTQYF. In nucleotides, the CDR3 is TGTGCCAGCAGCTCCGGACTAGCGGGGGTTAGCACAGATACGCAGTATTTT.

The chain links TRBV7-9 to TRBJ1-2; D gene unclear. V dropped 4 bases and J dropped 5 bases, with 11 bases sitting between them. The length of the CDR3 is 13 residues. Germline lookup yields CDR1 SEHNR and CDR2 FQNEAQ (reference sequence). CDR3 sequence: CASSSDWLYGYTF. Here the CDR3 DNA reads TGTGCCAGCAGCTCGGATTGGCTGTATGGCTACACCTTC.

Only a few counts were recorded for this clonotype. The chain employs TRBV12-3 or TRBV12-4 and TRBJ2-3; D gene unclear. The CDR3 loop spans 17 amino acids. Between the trimmed V and J ends, which lost 0 bases and 1 base, there was a span of 14 bases. The CDR3: CASSLALGSLGTDTQYF. CDR3 in DNA: TGTGCCAGCAGTTTAGCTTTAGGCAGCCTTGGCACAGATACGCAGTATTTT.

This chain links TRBV2 with TRBJ1-5; D unresolved. The V end lost 7 bases, the J end lost 6 bases, and 10 bases lay between the germline ends. The CDR3 consists of 12 residues. Germline-derived CDR1 and CDR2 are SNHLY and FYNNEI. CDR3 nucleotide sequence: TGTGCCAGCAAGGGTTTATCTCAGCCCCAGCATTTT. Translated: CASKGLSQPQHF.

The gene calls are TRBV5-5 and TRBJ2-7; D tentatively reads TRBD1 or TRBD2 (6 bases each). Trimming shortened V by 5 bases and J by 6 bases, and 27 bases separated the two germline ends. The CDR3 has 17 residues. Germline-derived CDR1 and CDR2 are SGHKS and YYEKEE (reference sequence). CDR3 sequence: CASRLGGQGLFNAEQYF. The CDR3 bases are TGTGCCAGCAGGCTTGGGGGCCAGGGACTTTTCAACGCCGAGCAGTACTTC.

This clonotype was observed a few times. This chain uses TRBV20-1 with TRBJ1-5, with unresolved D. Looked up from germline, CDR1 is DFQATT and CDR2 is SNEGSKA (reference sequence). The CDR3 is 11 residues long. V lost 7 bases, J lost 11 bases, and 15 bases lay in between. The CDR3 nucleotides read TGCAGTGGTTCTGTCCACCGATCCCAGCATTTT. Its protein is CSGSVHRSQHF.

The chain recombines TRBV7-9 with TRBJ1-2; no clear D. CDR1 and CDR2 from the germline V gene are SEHNR and FQNEAQ (reference sequence). With 1 base removed from V and 2 bases from J, the gap between germline ends came to 11 bases. The CDR3 is 15 residues long. The CDR3 is CASSLGSAGNYGYTF. In DNA form, the CDR3 reads TGTGCCAGCAGCTTAGGGTCCGCGGGAAACTATGGCTACACCTTC.

The V call is TRBV4-1, the J call TRBJ2-3; 9 nucleotides agree with TRBD2. The J segment lost 8 bases and the V segment lost 0 bases, leaving 12 bases of the junction unmatched. The CDR3 length is 17 residues. Germline assignment: CDR1 MGHRA and CDR2 YSYEKL. The DNA for the CDR3 is TGCGCCAGCAGCCAAGAAAAGAGCGGGGGGACCAGGAGTACGCAGTATTTT. Protein: CASSQEKSGGTRSTQYF.

This chain joins TRBV20-1 and TRBJ2-3, with D uncertain. V was clipped by 0 bases and J by 4 bases, with 14 bases between them. The CDR3 is 15 amino acids. CDR1 is DFQATT and CDR2 is SNEGSKA in the germline V gene (reference sequence). The CDR3 region is CSAREQGSPADTQYF. CDR3 coding DNA: TGCAGTGCTAGAGAGCAAGGCTCCCCCGCAGATACGCAGTATTTT.

In this sample, this clonotype turned up a few times. V is TRBV4-3 and J is TRBJ1-4, with TRBD1 matching 7 bases. Germline CDR1 LGHNA, CDR2 YSLEER. This CDR3 comprises 18 residues. With V trimmed by 7 bases and J by 3 bases, 17 bases remained unmatched. This chain's CDR3 is CASTVRLHGGTANEKLFF. DNA for the CDR3: TGCGCCAGCACCGTCCGACTTCACGGGGGGACAGCTAATGAAAAACTGTTTTTT.

This clonotype came up a few times. The CDR3 nucleotides are TGTGCCAGCAAAGATAGGGGCGGGGACACTGAAGCTTTCTTT. It codes for CASKDRGGDTEAFF. The gene calls are TRBV7-2 and TRBJ1-1; the D gene is possibly TRBD1 (5 bases). V was cut by 7 bases and J by 3 bases, with 15 bases left in between. CDR1 and CDR2 from the germline V gene are SGHTA and FQGNSA. This CDR3 spans 14 amino acids.

The V gene is TRBV7-6, the J gene TRBJ2-5; 10 bases are a match to TRBD2. The V segment lost 1 base and the J segment 1 base; nucleotides outside the gene matches: 6. Per germline, CDR1 SGHVS and CDR2 FNYEAQ. This CDR3 contains 17 residues. CDR3 sequence (DNA): TGTGCCAGCAGCTTAGGAGCTAGCGGGGGCTTCCAAGAGACCCAGTACTTC. Translation gives CASSLGASGGFQETQYF.

This rearrangement joins TRBV6-5 to TRBJ2-3; the D call may be TRBD1 or TRBD2 (5 bases each). Trimming stripped 0 bases from V and 2 bases from J, with 9 bases between. Germline V gives CDR1 MNHEY, CDR2 SVGAGI. The CDR3 runs to 15 residues. The CDR3 protein is CASSYSGVDTDTQYF. Here the CDR3 DNA reads TGTGCCAGCAGTTACTCGGGGGTAGACACAGATACGCAGTATTTT.

Here the CDR3 DNA reads TGCGCCAGCAGGAGTCCCGGGACAGGGGACCACGAGCAGTACTTC. Protein product: CASRSPGTGDHEQYF. The chain links TRBV4-1 to TRBJ2-7; the match to TRBD1 covers 10 bases. Germline-derived CDR1 and CDR2 are MGHRA and YSYEKL. CDR3 length: 15 amino acids. With 6 bases clipped from V and 5 bases from J, the junction kept 10 bases outside the gene matches.

The J gene is TRBJ2-5, the V gene TRBV5-4, with D unresolved. Germline V CDR1 and CDR2: SGHNT, YYREEE (reference sequence). The CDR3 runs 14 residues. V lost 4 bases, J lost 2 bases, and 12 bases lay in between. The CDR3 region has the DNA TGTGCCAGCAGCCCCCGTCAGCGACAAGAGACCCAGTACTTC. Its protein is CASSPRQRQETQYF.

This sequence joins TRBV4-3 and TRBJ2-3; 11 bases are a match to TRBD2. The length of the CDR3 is 18 residues. Germline CDR1 reads LGHNA; CDR2 reads YSLEER. The V and J ends lost 0 bases and 6 bases, in that order; junction bases with no gene match: 11. The CDR3 here is CASSQDGVSGGARDTQYF. In nucleotides, the CDR3 is TGCGCCAGCAGCCAAGATGGGGTTAGCGGGGGGGCAAGGGATACGCAGTATTTT.

This rearrangement joins TRBV6-2 or TRBV6-3 to TRBJ2-3; D perhaps matches TRBD1 (6 bases). Germline V lookup: CDR1 MNHEY, CDR2 SVGEGT. The germline V and J ends were trimmed by 7 bases and 5 bases, with 16 bases remaining between them. The CDR3 consists of 14 residues. CDR3 nucleotides: TGTGCCAGCACCCTACAGGGCTTGCAAGATACGCAGTATTTT. Translated: CASTLQGLQDTQYF.

In its sample, this clonotype was seen a few times. The chain combines TRBV7-6 with TRBJ2-1; D remains unclear. The germline CDR1 and CDR2 sequences are SGHVS and FNYEAQ. The CDR3 loop spans 15 amino acids. V was clipped by 4 bases and J by 0 bases, with 10 bases between them. As DNA, the CDR3 is TGTGCCAGCAGCTCGCCATCCAGCTCCTACAATGAGCAGTTCTTC. This sequence encodes CASSSPSSSYNEQFF.

Comment on this clonotype: One end of the junction is discordant with germline, which a read error may explain. The chain has TRBV7-2 and TRBJ2-5, with a weak D call TRBD1 (5 bases). Germline assignment: CDR1 SGHTA and CDR2 FQGNSA. The CDR3 has 13 amino acids. In nucleotides, the CDR3 is TGTGCCAGCAGCTTAAACGGACAAGAGACCCTGTACTTC. This codes for CASSLNGQETLYF.

The V call is TRBV9, the J call TRBJ2-7; no clear D gene. The CDR3 is 14 amino acids. Between the trimmed V and J ends, which lost 3 bases and 0 bases, there was a span of 10 bases. In germline, CDR1 is SGDLS, CDR2 YYNGEE. The CDR3 DNA reads TGTGCCAGCAGCGCCGGGCCTTACTCCTACGAGCAGTACTTC. Amino acid sequence: CASSAGPYSYEQYF.

This clonotype was seen many times. J is TRBJ2-2 and V is TRBV4-3; the D is unclear. This CDR3 comprises 13 residues. Looked up from germline, CDR1 is LGHNA and CDR2 is YSLEER. Trimming pared 0 bases from V and 14 bases from J, leaving 13 bases between. The CDR3 DNA reads as TGCGCCAGCAGCCAAGATTTTGCGAGTTCCCTGTTTTTT. This codes for CASSQDFASSLFF.

The chain has TRBV7-2 and TRBJ2-7; possibly TRBD2 for D (6 bases). Germline loops: CDR1 SGHTA, CDR2 FQGNSA. The germline V and J ends were trimmed by 3 bases and 6 bases, with 15 bases remaining between them. This CDR3 comprises 14 residues. CDR3 DNA: TGTGCCAGCAGCTTGGGCGGGGATCCTTCCGAGCAGTACGTC. Its translation: CASSLGGDPSEQYV.

This clonotype was counted many times. The CDR3: CSAGAGTSSYNEQFF. Here the CDR3 DNA reads TGCAGTGCTGGAGCCGGGACTAGTTCGTACAATGAGCAGTTCTTC. The chain employs TRBV20-1 and TRBJ2-1, with TRBD2 matching 8 bases. The CDR3 extends over 15 amino acids. Per the germline V gene, CDR1 is DFQATT and CDR2 is SNEGSKA (reference sequence). V was clipped by 5 bases and J by 4 bases; unmatched bases: 10.

V is TRBV7-2 and J is TRBJ1-5; D may be TRBD1 (5 bases). Trimming took 4 bases from V and 6 from J, leaving 7 bases between them. CDR3 length: 12 amino acids. Germline V gene data show CDR1 as SGHTA and CDR2 as FQGNSA. In DNA, the CDR3 is TGTGCCAGCAGCTGGGGGAGTCAGCCCCAGCATTTT. It translates to CASSWGSQPQHF.

The rearrangement links TRBV5-1 to TRBJ2-3, with 15 bases fitting TRBD2. V lost 5 bases to trimming and J lost 3 bases; unmatched junction nucleotides: 4. The CDR3 loop spans 16 amino acids. Per germline, CDR1 SGHRS and CDR2 YFSETQ. This chain's CDR3 is CASRSGTSGGTDTQYF. DNA of the CDR3: TGCGCCAGCAGATCCGGGACTAGCGGGGGGACAGATACGCAGTATTTT.